The T cell receptor (beta chain) under discussion was sequenced for a study of CD8 T cells in ankylosing spondylitis (dated by TCRdb to 2017 to 2019). A note on the overall study: T cell receptor beta repertoires were profiled in healthy donors and ankylosing spondylitis patients so that disease-linked TCR variants could be found. Peripheral blood was sampled, and synovial fluid was also collected from ankylosing spondylitis patients. The full study cohort comprised 25 or so ankylosing spondylitis patients and about a hundred healthy donors. Overall study results and their limits: Some motif variants had previously been reported in the synovial fluid and blood of reactive arthritis patients, which suggests shared mechanisms of disease initiation. The disease-linked clones were reported as significantly enriched in matched synovial fluid samples from ankylosing spondylitis patients. A TCR beta motif of 7 or 8 highly homologous amino acid variants appeared characteristic of blood from ankylosing spondylitis patients. In peripheral blood, the disease-linked clones were found at relatively low frequencies and had a CD8+ phenotype.

Remarks on this clonotype: Its antigen specificity is not known. This may be a read error: a much more frequent sequence differs by one nucleotide.

The instrument given in TCRdb is Illumina HiSeq 2500. TCR beta libraries were prepared by quantitative 5'-RACE with molecular barcodes. The study's processing was this. Disease-linked TCR variants were identified with a new computational method built on a probabilistic model of VDJ rearrangement. TCRdb reworked the public reads: Q25 trimming with fastp, MiXCR clone assembly, productive beta chains retained. Each CDR3 protein gets just one entry, which takes the most common genes and DNA from the rows behind it. TCRdb's processing, not the authors' own work, is the source of the V and J calls. The sample table contains 350,000 or so distinct CDR3 sequences; only one count was recorded for 9.5% to 13% of them. Roughly 9.1% of the sample is in the top ten clones. According to the germline V gene, CDR1 reads SGHRS and CDR2 reads YFSETQ. Trimming takes 2 bases from V and 6 bases from J, and the germline ends sit 12 bases apart. Including cysteine and phenylalanine, the CDR3 has 14 amino acids. Only the CDR3 DNA is retained, 42 bases long and in frame from the first base.

The sample taken for sequencing was blood, either unsorted or a sorted T cell fraction (not recorded which). Recombination joined TRBV5-1 with TRBJ1-5; the D segment cannot be called with confidence. The TCR originated in a female donor with ankylosing spondylitis or in good health (not recorded which). The CDR3 region has the sequence CASSFGDVSQPQHF. In nucleotide form, the sequence is TGCGCCAGCAGCTTCGGGGATGTCAGTCAGCCCCAGCATTTT.